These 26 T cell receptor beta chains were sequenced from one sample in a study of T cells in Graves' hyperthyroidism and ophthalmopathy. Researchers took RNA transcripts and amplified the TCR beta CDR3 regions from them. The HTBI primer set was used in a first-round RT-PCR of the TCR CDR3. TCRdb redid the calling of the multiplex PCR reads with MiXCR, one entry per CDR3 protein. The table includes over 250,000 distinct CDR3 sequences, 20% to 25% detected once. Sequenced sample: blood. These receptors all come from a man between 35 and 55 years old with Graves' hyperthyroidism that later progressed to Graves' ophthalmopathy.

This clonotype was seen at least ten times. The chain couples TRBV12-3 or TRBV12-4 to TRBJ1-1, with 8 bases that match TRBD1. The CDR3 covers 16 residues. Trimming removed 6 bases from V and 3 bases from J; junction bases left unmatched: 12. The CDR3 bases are TGTGCCAGCAGCCCCCAAGTGGACAGGGACGACACTGAAGCTTTCTTT. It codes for CASSPQVDRDDTEAFF.

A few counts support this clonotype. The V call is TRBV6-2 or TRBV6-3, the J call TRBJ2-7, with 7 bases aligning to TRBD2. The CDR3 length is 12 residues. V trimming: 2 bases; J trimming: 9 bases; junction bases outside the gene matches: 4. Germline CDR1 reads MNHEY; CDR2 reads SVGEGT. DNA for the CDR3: TGTGCCAGCAGTTACGCCGCGGGGGTGCAGTACTTC. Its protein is CASSYAAGVQYF.

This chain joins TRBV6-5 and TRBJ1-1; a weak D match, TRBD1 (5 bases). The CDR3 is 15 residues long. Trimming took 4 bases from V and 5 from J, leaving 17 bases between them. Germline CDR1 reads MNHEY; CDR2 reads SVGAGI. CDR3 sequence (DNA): TGTGCCAGCAGTTTAGGGATTTCCGGGGGAACTGAAGCTTTCTTT. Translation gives CASSLGISGGTEAFF.

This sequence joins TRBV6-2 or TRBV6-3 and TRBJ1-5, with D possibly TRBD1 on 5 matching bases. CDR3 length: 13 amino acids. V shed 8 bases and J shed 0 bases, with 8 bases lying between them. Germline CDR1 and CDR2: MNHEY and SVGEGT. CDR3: CASGDHSNQPQHF. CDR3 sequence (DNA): TGTGCCAGCGGGGACCATAGCAATCAGCCCCAGCATTTT.

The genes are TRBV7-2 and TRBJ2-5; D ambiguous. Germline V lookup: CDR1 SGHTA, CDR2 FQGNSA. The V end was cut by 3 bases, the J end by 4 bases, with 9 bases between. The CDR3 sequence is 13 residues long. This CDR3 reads CASSFSHGETQYF. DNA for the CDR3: TGTGCCAGCAGCTTTTCCCATGGAGAGACCCAGTACTTC.

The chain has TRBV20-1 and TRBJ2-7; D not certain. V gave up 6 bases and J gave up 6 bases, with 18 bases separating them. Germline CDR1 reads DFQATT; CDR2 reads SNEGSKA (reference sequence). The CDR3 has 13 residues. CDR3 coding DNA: TGCAGTGCGGCCGCTGATCGGACCGCCGAGCAGTACTTC. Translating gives CSAAADRTAEQYF.

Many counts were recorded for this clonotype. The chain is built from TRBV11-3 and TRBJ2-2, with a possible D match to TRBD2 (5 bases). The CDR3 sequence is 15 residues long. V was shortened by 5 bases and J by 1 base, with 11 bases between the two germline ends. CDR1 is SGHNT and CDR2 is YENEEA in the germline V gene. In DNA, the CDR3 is TGTGCCAGCAGCCTCAGCGGAGTGAACACCGGGGAGCTGTTTTTT. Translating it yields CASSLSGVNTGELFF.

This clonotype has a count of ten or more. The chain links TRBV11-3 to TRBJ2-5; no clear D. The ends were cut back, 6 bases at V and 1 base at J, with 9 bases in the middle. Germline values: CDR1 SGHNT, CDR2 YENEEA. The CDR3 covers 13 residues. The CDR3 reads CASRGNVQETQYF. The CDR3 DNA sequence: TGTGCCAGCAGAGGGAATGTCCAAGAGACCCAGTACTTC.

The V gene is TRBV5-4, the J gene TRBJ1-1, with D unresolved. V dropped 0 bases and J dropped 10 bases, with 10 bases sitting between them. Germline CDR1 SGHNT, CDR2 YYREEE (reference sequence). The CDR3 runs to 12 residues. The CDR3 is CASSLDGLGAFF. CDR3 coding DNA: TGTGCCAGCAGCTTGGACGGGTTAGGAGCTTTCTTT.

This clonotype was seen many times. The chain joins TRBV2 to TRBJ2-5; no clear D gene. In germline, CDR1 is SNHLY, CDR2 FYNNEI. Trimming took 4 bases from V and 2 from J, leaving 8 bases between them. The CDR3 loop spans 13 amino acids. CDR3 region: CASSVRQQETQYF. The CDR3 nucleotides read TGTGCCAGCAGTGTGAGGCAGCAAGAGACCCAGTACTTC.

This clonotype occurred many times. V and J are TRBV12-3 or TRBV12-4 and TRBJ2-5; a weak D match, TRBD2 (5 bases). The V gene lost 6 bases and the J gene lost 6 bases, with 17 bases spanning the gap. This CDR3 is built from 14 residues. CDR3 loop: CASRDLPAEQTQYF. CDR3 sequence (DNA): TGTGCCAGCAGGGACCTTCCAGCGGAACAGACCCAGTACTTC.

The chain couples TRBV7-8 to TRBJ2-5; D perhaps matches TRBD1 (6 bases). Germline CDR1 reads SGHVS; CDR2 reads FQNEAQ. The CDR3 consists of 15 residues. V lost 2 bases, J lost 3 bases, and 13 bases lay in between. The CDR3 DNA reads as TGTGCCAGCAGCTTAATCGGCGCAGGGGAAGAGACCCAGTACTTC. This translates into CASSLIGAGEETQYF.

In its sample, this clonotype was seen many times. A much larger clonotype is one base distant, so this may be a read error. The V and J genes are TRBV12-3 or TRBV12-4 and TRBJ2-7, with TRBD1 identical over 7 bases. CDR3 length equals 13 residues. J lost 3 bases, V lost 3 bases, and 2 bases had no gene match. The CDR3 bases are TGTGCCAGCAGTTTTGACAGGGTCTACGAGCAGTACTTC. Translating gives CASSFDRVYEQYF.

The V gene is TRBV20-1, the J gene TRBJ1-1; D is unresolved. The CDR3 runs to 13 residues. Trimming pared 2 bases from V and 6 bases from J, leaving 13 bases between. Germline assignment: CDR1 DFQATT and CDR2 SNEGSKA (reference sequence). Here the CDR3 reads CSARIGSLPEAFF. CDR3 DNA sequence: TGCAGTGCTAGAATAGGGAGTCTCCCTGAAGCTTTCTTT.

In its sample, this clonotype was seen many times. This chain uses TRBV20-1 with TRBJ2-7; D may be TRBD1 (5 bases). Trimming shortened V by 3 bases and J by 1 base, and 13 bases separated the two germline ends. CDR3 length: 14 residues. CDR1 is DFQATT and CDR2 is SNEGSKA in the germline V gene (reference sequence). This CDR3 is CSARGSTGSYEQYF. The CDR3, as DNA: TGCAGTGCTAGGGGGTCAACAGGTTCCTACGAGCAGTACTTC.

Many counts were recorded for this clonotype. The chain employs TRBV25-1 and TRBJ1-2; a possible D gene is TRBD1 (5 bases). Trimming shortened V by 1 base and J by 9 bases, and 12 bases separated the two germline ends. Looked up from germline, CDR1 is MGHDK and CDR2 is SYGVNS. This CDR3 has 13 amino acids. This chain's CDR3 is CASSESEQDRYTF. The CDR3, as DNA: TGTGCCAGCAGTGAATCCGAACAGGACCGCTACACCTTC.

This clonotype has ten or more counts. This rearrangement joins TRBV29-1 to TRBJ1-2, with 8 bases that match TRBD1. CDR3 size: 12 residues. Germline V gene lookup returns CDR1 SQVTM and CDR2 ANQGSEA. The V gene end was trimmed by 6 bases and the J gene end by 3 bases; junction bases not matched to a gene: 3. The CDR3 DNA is TGCAGCGTACAGGGGGTTGACTATGGCTACACCTTC. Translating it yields CSVQGVDYGYTF. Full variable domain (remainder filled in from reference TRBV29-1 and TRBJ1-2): SAVISQKPSRDICQRGTSLTIQCQVDSQVTMMFWYRQQPGQSLTLIATANQGSEATYESGFVIDKFPISRPNLTFSTLTVSNMSPEDSSIYLCSVQGVDYGYTFGSGTRLTVV.

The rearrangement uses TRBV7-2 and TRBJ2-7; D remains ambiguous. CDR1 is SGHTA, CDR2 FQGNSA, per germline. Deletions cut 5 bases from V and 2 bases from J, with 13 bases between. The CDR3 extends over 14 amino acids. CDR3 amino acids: CASSPQTVTYEQYF. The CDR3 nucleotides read TGTGCCAGCAGCCCCCAGACGGTGACCTACGAGCAGTACTTC.

Here the CDR3 reads CASSHGTSNQPQHF. CDR3 sequence (DNA): TGCGCCAGCAGCCACGGCACGAGCAATCAGCCCCAGCATTTT. The rearrangement links TRBV4-1 to TRBJ1-5; D ambiguous. The CDR3 consists of 14 residues. Germline V CDR1 and CDR2: MGHRA, YSYEKL. The ends were cut back, 3 bases at V and 1 base at J, with 7 bases in the middle.

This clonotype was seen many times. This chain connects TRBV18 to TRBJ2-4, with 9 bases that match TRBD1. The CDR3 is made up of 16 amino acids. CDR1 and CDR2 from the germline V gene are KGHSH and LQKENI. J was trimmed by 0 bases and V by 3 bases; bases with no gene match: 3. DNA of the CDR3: TGTGCCAGCTCACCCCCGGGACAGGGAGCCAAAAACATTCAGTACTTC. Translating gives CASSPPGQGAKNIQYF.

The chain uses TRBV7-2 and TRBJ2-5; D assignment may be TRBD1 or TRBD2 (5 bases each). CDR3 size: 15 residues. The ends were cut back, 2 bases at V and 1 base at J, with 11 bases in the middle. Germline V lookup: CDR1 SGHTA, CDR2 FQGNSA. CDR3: CASSLSWDRQETQYF. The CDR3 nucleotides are TGTGCCAGCAGCTTAAGTTGGGACCGCCAAGAGACCCAGTACTTC.

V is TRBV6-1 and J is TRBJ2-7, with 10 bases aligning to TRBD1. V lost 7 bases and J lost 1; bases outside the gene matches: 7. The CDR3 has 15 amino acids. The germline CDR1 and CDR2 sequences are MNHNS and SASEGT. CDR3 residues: CASTRVGQGSYEQYF. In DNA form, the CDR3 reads TGTGCCAGCACTCGCGTGGGACAGGGGTCCTACGAGCAGTACTTC.

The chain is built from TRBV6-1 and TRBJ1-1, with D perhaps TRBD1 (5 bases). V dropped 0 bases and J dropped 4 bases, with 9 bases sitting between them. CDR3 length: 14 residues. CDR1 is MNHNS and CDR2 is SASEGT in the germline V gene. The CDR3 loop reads CASSEARRGTEAFF. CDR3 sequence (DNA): TGTGCCAGCAGTGAAGCGCGTAGGGGCACTGAAGCTTTCTTT.

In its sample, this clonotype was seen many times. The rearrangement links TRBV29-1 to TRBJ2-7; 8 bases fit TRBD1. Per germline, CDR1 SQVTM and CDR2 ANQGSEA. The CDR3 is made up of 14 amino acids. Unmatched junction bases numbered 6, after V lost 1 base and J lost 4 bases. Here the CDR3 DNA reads TGCAGCGTTGAAGTCCAGGGGGCGCGGTACGAGCAGTACTTC. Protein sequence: CSVEVQGARYEQYF.

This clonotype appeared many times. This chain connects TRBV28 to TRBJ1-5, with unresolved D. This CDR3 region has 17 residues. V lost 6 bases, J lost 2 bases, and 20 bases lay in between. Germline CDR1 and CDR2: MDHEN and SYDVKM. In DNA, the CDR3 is TGTGCCAGCAGCCGCCCCGGCAGGATGGCTGGCAATCAGCCCCAGCATTTT. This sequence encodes CASSRPGRMAGNQPQHF.

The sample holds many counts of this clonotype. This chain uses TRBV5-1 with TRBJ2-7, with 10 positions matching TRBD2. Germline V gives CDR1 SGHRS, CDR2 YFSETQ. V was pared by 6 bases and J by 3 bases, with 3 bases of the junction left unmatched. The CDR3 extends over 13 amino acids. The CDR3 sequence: CASKTSGRYEQYF. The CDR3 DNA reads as TGCGCCAGCAAGACTAGCGGGCGCTACGAGCAGTACTTC.